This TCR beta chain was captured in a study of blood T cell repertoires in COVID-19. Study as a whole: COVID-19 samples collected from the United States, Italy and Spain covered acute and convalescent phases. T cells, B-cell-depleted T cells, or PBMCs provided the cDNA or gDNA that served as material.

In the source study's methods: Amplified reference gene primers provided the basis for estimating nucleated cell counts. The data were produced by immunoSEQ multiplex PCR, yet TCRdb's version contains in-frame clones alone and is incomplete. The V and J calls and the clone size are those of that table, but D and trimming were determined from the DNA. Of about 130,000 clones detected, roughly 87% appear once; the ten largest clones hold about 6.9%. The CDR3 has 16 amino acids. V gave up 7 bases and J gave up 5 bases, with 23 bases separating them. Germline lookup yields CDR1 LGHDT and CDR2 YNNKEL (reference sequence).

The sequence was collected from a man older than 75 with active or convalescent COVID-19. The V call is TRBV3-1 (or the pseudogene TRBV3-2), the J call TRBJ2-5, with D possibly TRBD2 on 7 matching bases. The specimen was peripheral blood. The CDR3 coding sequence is TGTGCCAGCAACCTGAGGGGGGGGCCTACTAGGGAGACCCAGTACTTC. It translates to CASNLRGGPTRETQYF.